This TCR beta chain was sequenced for a study of blood T cell repertoires in COVID-19. Study as a whole: The United States, Italy and Spain provided the acute and convalescent COVID-19 samples.

The repertoire was sequenced with immunoSEQ multiplex PCR; TCRdb's copy has only in-frame clones and lacks some. Of some 40,000 clones in the sample, 78% were seen once. The TCR sequence derives from a man in his 70s with acute or convalescent COVID-19. The sequencing input was peripheral blood.

CDR3 loop: CASSHAFRTGNSPLHF. The CDR3 DNA reads as TGCGCCAGCAGCCATGCCTTCAGGACAGGGAATTCACCCCTCCACTTT. This chain joins TRBV4-3 and TRBJ1-6; 8 bases are shared with TRBD1. The V segment lost 3 bases and the J segment 7 bases; nucleotides outside the gene matches: 8. The V gene's germline CDR1 is LGHNA and CDR2 YSLEER. This CDR3 contains 16 residues.